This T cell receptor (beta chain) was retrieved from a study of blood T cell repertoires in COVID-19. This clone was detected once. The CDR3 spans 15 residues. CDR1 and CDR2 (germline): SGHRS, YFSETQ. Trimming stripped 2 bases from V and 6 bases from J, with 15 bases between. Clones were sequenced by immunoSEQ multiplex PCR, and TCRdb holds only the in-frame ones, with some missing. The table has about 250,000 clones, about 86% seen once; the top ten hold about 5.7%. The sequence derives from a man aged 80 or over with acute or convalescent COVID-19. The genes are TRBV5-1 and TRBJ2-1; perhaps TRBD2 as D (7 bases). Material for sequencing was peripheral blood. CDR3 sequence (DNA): TGCGCCAGCAGCTTCGAGGGGGGGCGTCTCAATGAGCAGTTCTTC. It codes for CASSFEGGRLNEQFF.